This entry describes one T cell receptor (beta chain). Using immunoSEQ multiplex PCR, the repertoire was profiled, and TCRdb retains in-frame clones only, with some absent. Of some 150,000 clones listed, around 88% are singletons. This entry is derived from a study of blood T cell repertoires in COVID-19. The germline CDR1 and CDR2 sequences are SEHNR and FQNEAQ (reference sequence). The V gene lost 2 bases and the J gene lost 0 bases, with 9 bases spanning the gap. The CDR3 sequence is 15 residues long. The V call is TRBV7-9, the J call TRBJ2-3; D is possibly TRBD1 (5 bases). The receptor was derived from a woman aged 55-70 years with acute or convalescent COVID-19. The sequencing sample was made of peripheral blood. The CDR3 nucleotides are TGTGCCAGCAGCTTATCTCAGGGCAGCACAGATACGCAGTATTTT. Residues: CASSLSQGSTDTQYF.